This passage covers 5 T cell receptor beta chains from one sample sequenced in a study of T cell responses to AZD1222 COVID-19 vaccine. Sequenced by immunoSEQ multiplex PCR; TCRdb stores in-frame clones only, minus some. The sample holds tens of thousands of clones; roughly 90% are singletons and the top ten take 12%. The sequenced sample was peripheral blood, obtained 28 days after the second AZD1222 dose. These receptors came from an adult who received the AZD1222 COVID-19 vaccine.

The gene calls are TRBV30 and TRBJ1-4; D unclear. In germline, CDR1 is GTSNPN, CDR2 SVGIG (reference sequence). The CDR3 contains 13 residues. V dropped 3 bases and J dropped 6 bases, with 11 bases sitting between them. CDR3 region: CAWRNSVYEKLFF. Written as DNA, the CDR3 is TGTGCCTGGAGAAACAGTGTTTATGAAAAACTGTTTTTT.

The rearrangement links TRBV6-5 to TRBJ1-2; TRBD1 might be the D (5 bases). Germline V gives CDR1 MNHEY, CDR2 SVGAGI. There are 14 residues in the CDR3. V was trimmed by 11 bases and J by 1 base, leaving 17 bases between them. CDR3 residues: CAAWPRGVNYGYTF. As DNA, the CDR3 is TGTGCCGCATGGCCGCGGGGGGTTAACTATGGCTACACCTTC.

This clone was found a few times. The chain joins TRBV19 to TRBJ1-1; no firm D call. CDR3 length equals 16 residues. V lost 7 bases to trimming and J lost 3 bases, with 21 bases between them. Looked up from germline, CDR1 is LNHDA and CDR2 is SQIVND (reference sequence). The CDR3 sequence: CASKDSQTEMDTEAFF. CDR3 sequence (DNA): TGTGCCAGTAAGGACTCGCAAACGGAGATGGACACTGAAGCTTTCTTT.

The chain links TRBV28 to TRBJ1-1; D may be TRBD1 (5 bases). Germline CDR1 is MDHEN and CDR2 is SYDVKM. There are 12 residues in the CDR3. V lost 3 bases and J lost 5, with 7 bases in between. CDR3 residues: CASSFRVTEAFF. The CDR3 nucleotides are TGTGCCAGCAGTTTCAGGGTAACTGAAGCTTTCTTT.

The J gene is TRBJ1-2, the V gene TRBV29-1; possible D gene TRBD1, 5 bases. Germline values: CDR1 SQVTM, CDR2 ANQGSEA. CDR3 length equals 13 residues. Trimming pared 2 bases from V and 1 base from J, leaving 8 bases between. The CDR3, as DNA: TGCAGCGTTGAACAACAGGATAACTATGGCTACACCTTC. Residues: CSVEQQDNYGYTF.